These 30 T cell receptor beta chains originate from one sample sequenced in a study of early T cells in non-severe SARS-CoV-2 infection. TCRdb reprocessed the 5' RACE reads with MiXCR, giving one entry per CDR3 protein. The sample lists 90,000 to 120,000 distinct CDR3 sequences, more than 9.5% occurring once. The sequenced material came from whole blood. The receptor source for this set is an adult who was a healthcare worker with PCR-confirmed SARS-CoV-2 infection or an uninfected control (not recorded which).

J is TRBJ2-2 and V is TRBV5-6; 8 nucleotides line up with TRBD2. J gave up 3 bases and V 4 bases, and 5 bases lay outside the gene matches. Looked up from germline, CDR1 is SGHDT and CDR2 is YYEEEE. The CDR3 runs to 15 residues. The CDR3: CASSHREGHTGELFF. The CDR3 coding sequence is TGTGCCAGCAGCCATCGGGAGGGTCACACCGGGGAGCTGTTTTTT.

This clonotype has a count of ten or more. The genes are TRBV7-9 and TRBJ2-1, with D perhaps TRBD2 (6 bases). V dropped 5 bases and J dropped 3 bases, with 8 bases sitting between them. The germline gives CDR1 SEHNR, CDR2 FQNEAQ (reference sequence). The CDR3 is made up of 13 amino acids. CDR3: CASSGGLYNEQFF. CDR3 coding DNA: TGTGCCAGCAGCGGGGGACTCTACAATGAGCAGTTCTTC. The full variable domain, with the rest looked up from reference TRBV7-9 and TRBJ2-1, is DTGVSQNPRHKITKRGQNVTFRCDPISEHNRLYWYRQTLGQGPEFLTYFQNEAQLEKSRLLSDRFSAERPKGSFSTLEIQRTEQGDSAMYLCASSGGLYNEQFFGPGTRLTVL.

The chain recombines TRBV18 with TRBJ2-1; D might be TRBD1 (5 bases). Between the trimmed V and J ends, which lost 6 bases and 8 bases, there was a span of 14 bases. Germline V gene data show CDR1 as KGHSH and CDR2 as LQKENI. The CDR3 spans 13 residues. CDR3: CASSRQGFDEQFF. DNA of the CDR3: TGTGCCAGCTCGCGCCAGGGATTCGATGAGCAGTTCTTC.

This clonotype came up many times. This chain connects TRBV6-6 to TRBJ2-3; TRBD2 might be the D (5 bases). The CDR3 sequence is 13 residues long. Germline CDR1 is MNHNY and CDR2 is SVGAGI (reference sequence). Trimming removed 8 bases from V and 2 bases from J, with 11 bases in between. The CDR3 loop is CASGTGSTDTQYF. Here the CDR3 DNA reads TGTGCCAGCGGAACGGGGTCCACAGATACGCAGTATTTT.

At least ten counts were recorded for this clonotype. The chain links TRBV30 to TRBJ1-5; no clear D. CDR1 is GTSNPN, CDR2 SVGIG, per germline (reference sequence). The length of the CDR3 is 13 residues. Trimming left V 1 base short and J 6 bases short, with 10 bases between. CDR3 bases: TGTGCCTGGAGTGAGGCCGGCGGTCAGCCCCAGCATTTT. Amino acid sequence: CAWSEAGGQPQHF.

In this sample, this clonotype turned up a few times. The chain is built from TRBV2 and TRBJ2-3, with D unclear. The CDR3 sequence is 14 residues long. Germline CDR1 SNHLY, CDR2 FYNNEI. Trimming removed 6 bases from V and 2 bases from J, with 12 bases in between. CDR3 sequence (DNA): TGTGCCAGCAGAAGGCCGGCACCCACAGATACGCAGTATTTT. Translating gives CASRRPAPTDTQYF.

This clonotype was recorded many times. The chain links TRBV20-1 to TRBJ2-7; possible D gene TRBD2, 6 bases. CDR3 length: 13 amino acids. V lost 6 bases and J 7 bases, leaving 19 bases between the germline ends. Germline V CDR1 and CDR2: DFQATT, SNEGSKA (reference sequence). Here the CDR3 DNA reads TGCAGTGCGAGACTAGTAAGGTTGGGGGAGCAGTACTTC. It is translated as CSARLVRLGEQYF.

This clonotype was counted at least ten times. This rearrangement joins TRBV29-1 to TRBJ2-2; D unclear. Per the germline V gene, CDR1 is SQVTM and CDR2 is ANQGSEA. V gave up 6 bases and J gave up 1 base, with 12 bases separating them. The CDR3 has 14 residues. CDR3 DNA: TGCAGCGTGGAACTTTCCCTGAACACCGGGGAGCTGTTTTTT. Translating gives CSVELSLNTGELFF.

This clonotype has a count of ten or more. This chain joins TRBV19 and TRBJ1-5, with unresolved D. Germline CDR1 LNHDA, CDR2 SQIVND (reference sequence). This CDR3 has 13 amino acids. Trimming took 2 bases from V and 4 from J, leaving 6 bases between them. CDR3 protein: CASSITDNQPQHF. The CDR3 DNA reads TGTGCCAGTAGTATAACGGATAATCAGCCCCAGCATTTT.

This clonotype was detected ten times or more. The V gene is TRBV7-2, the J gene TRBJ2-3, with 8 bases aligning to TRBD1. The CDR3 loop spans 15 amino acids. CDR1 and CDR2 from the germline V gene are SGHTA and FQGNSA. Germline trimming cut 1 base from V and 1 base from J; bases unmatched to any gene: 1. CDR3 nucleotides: TGTGCCAGCAGCTTAGGGGGACAGGGCACAGATACGCAGTATTTT. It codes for CASSLGGQGTDTQYF.

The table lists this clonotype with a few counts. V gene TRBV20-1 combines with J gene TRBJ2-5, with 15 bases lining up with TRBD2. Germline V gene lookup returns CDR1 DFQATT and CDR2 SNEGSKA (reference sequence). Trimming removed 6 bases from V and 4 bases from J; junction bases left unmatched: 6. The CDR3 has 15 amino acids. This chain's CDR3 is CSAPGLAGGRETQYF. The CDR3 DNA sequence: TGCAGTGCCCCGGGACTAGCGGGAGGTAGAGAGACCCAGTACTTC.

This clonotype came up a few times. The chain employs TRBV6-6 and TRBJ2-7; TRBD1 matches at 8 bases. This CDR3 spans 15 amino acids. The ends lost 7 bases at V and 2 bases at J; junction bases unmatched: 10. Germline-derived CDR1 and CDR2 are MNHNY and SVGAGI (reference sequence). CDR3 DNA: TGTGCCAGCACTCCCCTCGGACAGGGTCCCTACGAGCAGTACTTC. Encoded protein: CASTPLGQGPYEQYF.

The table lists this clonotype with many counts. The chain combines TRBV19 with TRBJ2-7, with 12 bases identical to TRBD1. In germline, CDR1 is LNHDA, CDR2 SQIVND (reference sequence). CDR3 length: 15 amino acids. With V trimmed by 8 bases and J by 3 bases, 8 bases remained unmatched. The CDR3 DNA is TGTGCCAGTTCCCCTGGGACAGGGGGCAACTACGAGCAGTACTTC. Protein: CASSPGTGGNYEQYF.

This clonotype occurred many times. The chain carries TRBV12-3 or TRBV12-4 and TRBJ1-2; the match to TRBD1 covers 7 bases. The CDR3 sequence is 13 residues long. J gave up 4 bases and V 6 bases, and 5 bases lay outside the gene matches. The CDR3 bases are TGTGCCAGCAGAATCCCAGGGGGCTATGGCTACACCTTC. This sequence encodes CASRIPGGYGYTF.

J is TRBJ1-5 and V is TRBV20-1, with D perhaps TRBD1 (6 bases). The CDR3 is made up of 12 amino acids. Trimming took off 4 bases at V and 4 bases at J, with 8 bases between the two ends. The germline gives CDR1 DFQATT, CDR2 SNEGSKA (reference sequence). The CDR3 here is CSATRGNQPQHF. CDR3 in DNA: TGCAGTGCTACAAGGGGGAATCAGCCCCAGCATTTT.

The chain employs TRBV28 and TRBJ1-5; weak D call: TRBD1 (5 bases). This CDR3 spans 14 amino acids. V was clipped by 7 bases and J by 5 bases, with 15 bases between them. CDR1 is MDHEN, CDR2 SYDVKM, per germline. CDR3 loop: CASTSGLGHQPQHF. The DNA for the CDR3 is TGTGCCAGCACATCGGGACTGGGACATCAGCCCCAGCATTTT. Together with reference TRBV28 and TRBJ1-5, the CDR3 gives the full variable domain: DVKVTQSSRYLVKRTGEKVFLECVQDMDHENMFWYRQDPGLGLRLIYFSYDVKMKEKGDIPEGYSVSREKKERFSLILESASTNQTSMYLCASTSGLGHQPQHFGDGTRLSIL.

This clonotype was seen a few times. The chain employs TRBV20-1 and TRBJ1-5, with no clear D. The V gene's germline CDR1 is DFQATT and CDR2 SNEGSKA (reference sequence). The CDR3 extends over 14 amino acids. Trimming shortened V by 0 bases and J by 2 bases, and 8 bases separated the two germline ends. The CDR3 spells CSARDQAGNQPQHF. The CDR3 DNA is TGCAGTGCTAGAGATCAGGCAGGCAATCAGCCCCAGCATTTT.

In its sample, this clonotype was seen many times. Here the CDR3 DNA reads TGTGCCAGCAGTTTCGAGGGAGCAGATACGCAGTATTTT. Its translation is CASSFEGADTQYF. This chain connects TRBV12-3 or TRBV12-4 to TRBJ2-3; the D gene is possibly TRBD2 (5 bases). Trimming left V 3 bases short and J 4 bases short, with 8 bases between. The CDR3 totals 13 residues.

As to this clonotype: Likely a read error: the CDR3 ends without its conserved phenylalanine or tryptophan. CDR3 in amino acids: CASSEQGSYNEQFS. In nucleotides, the CDR3 is TGTGCCAGCAGTGAACAGGGATCCTACAATGAGCAGTTCTCC. The chain is built from TRBV6-1 and TRBJ2-1, with a tentative D call TRBD1 (5 bases). V lost 2 bases and J 1 base, leaving 6 bases between the germline ends. The V gene's germline CDR1 is MNHNS and CDR2 SASEGT. The CDR3 extends over 14 amino acids.

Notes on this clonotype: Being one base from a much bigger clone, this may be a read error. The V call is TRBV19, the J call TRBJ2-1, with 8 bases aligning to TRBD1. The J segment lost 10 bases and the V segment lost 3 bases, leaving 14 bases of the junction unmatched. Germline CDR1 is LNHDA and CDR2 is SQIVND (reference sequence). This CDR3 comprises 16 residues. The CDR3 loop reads CASSISVVRGRREQFF. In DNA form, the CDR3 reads TGTGCCAGTAGTATCTCGGTCGTCAGGGGGCGCCGGGAGCAGTTCTTC.

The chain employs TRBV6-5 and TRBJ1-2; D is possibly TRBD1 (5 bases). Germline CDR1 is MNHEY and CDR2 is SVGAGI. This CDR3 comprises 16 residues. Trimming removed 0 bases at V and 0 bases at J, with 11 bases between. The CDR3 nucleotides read TGTGCCAGCAGTTACTCCCTTCGGGGCTCTAACTATGGCTACACCTTC. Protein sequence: CASSYSLRGSNYGYTF.

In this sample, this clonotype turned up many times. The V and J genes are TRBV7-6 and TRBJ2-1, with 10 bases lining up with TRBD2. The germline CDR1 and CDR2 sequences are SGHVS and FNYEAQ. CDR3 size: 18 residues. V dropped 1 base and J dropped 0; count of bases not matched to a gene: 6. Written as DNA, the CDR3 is TGTGCCAGCAGCTTAGACGGACTAGCGGCGCTCTCCTACAATGAGCAGTTCTTC. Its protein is CASSLDGLAALSYNEQFF.

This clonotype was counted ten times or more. CDR3 sequence (DNA): TGTGCCAGCGGGACAGGAGGGCTGAATTCACCCCTCCACTTT. It yields the protein CASGTGGLNSPLHF. V is TRBV28 and J is TRBJ1-6; 8 bases agree with TRBD1. Germline V gene lookup returns CDR1 MDHEN and CDR2 SYDVKM. J was trimmed by 7 bases and V by 8 bases; bases with no gene match: 7. The CDR3 covers 14 residues.

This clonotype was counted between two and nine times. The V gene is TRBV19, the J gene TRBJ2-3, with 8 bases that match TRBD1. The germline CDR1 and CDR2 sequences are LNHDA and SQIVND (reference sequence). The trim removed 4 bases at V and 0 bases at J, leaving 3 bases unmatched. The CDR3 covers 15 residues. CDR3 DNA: TGTGCCAGTAGTAGCCGGGACAGGAGCACAGATACGCAGTATTTT. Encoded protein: CASSSRDRSTDTQYF.

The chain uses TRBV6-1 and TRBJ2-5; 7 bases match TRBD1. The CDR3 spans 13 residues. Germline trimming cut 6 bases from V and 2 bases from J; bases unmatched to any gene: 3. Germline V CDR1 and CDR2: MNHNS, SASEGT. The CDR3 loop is CASSGTAQETQYF. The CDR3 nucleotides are TGTGCCAGCAGCGGGACAGCGCAAGAGACCCAGTACTTC.

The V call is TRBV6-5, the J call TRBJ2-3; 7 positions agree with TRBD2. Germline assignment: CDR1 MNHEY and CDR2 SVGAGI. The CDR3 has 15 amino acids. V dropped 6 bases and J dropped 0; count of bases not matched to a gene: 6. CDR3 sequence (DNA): TGTGCCAGCAGCCCACTAGCGAGAAGCACAGATACGCAGTATTTT. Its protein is CASSPLARSTDTQYF.

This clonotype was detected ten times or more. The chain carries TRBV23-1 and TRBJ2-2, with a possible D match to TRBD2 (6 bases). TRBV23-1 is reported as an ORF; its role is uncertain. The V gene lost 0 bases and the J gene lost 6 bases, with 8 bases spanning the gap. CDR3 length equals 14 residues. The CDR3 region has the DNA TGCGCCAGCAGTCAATCGGGGGGATCCGGGGAGCTGTTTTTT. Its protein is CASSQSGGSGELFF.

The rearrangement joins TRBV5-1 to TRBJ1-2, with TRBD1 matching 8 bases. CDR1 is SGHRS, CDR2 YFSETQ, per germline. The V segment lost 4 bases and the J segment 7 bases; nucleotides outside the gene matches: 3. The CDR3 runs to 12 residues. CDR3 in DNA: TGCGCCAGCAGCCCGGGGACAGGTGGCTACACCTTC. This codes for CASSPGTGGYTF.

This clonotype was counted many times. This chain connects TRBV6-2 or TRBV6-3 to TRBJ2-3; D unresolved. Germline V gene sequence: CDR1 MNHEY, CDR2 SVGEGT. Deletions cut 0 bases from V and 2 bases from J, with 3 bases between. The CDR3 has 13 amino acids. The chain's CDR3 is CASSYSDTDTQYF. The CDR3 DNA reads TGTGCCAGCAGTTACTCGGACACAGATACGCAGTATTTT.

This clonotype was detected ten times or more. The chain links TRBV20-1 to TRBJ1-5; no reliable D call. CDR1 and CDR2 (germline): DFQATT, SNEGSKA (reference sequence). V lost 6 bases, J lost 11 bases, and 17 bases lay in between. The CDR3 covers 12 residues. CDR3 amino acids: CSANTDEITQHF. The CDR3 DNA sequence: TGCAGTGCAAATACAGACGAAATTACCCAGCATTTT.